Following are 32 T cell receptor beta chains from one sample sequenced in a study of blood T cell repertoires in COVID-19. Assay used: immunoSEQ multiplex PCR; TCRdb lists only in-frame clones, some missing. Of more than 25,000 clones detected, about 85% appear once; the ten largest clones hold 5% to 6%. The sample consisted of peripheral blood. These receptors were obtained from a man aged 55 to 70 with active COVID-19.

The rearrangement links TRBV12-3 or TRBV12-4 to TRBJ2-1, with D perhaps matching TRBD1 (5 bases). The CDR3 length is 12 residues. V lost 3 bases, J lost 14 bases, and 14 bases lay in between. CDR3 in DNA: TGTGCCAGCAGTTTGCCGGCCTTAGGGGAGTTCTTC. It yields the protein CASSLPALGEFF.

The chain combines TRBV18 with TRBJ2-7; possible D gene TRBD2, 5 bases. In germline, CDR1 is KGHSH, CDR2 LQKENI. The CDR3 consists of 18 residues. V gave up 2 bases and J gave up 6 bases, with 26 bases separating them. Written as DNA, the CDR3 is TGTGCCAGCTCACCAATCTCTCTCCGCGGGCAGACTCCCCGCGAGCAGTACTTC. It is translated as CASSPISLRGQTPREQYF.

The chain combines TRBV9 with TRBJ2-5; 7 nucleotides agree with TRBD1. The CDR3 spans 15 residues. The ends lost 6 bases at V and 2 bases at J; junction bases unmatched: 10. Germline values: CDR1 SGDLS, CDR2 YYNGEE. As DNA, the CDR3 is TGTGCCAGCACCCGACAGGGAGAAACACAAGAGACCCAGTACTTC. This codes for CASTRQGETQETQYF.

The chain combines TRBV19 with TRBJ1-2, with 7 bases lining up with TRBD1. This CDR3 is built from 16 residues. The germline V gene encodes CDR1 LNHDA and CDR2 SQIVND (reference sequence). V lost 6 bases to trimming and J lost 3 bases; unmatched junction nucleotides: 13. CDR3 loop: CASSRDSNVGDYGYTF. The DNA for the CDR3 is TGTGCCAGTAGCCGGGACAGTAACGTTGGTGACTATGGCTACACCTTC.

This clone was detected once. The chain employs TRBV23-1 and TRBJ2-3; maybe TRBD1 (6 bases). TRBV23-1 is reported as an ORF; its role is uncertain. Trimming removed 0 bases at V and 0 bases at J, with 13 bases between. This CDR3 region has 17 residues. The CDR3 sequence: CASSQSSRGTSTDTQYF. The DNA of the CDR3 is TGCGCCAGCAGTCAATCGTCCAGGGGCACTAGCACAGATACGCAGTATTTT.

The V and J genes are TRBV30 and TRBJ1-1; D may be TRBD1 (5 bases). The CDR3 extends over 12 amino acids. The germline gives CDR1 GTSNPN, CDR2 SVGIG (reference sequence). V was pared by 4 bases and J by 5 bases, with 11 bases between. CDR3 amino acids: CAWMGGGTEAFF. The CDR3 DNA reads as TGTGCCTGGATGGGGGGAGGTACTGAAGCTTTCTTT.

V gene TRBV18 combines with J gene TRBJ1-1, with 8 bases fitting TRBD1. The V and J ends lost 1 base and 4 bases, in that order; junction bases with no gene match: 2. Germline loops: CDR1 KGHSH, CDR2 LQKENI. This CDR3 comprises 14 residues. Written as DNA, the CDR3 is TGTGCCAGCTCACCACAGACAGGGGTCACTGAAGCTTTCTTT. This sequence encodes CASSPQTGVTEAFF.

This chain links TRBV28 with TRBJ1-2; D uncertain. Trimming removed 5 bases at V and 9 bases at J, with 19 bases between. The CDR3 consists of 14 residues. Germline V CDR1 and CDR2: MDHEN, SYDVKM. Written as DNA, the CDR3 is TGTGCCAGCAGTATCACTATCCCAATCGGGAGCTACACCTTC. Protein sequence: CASSITIPIGSYTF.

This clone was observed a single time. The chain recombines TRBV6-5 with TRBJ2-3, with 7 bases matching TRBD2. Germline CDR1 reads MNHEY; CDR2 reads SVGAGI. The junction had 8 bases not matched to a gene; V was cut back by 6 bases and J by 2 bases. The CDR3 has 15 residues. CDR3 sequence reads: CASRESGTYTDTQYF. The CDR3 region has the DNA TGTGCCAGCAGAGAGAGCGGGACTTACACAGATACGCAGTATTTT.

This rearrangement joins TRBV6-5 to TRBJ1-1; D is perhaps TRBD1 (5 bases). V was clipped by 2 bases and J by 2 bases, with 12 bases between them. Germline-derived CDR1 and CDR2 are MNHEY and SVGAGI. CDR3 length: 15 amino acids. In DNA, the CDR3 is TGTGCCAGCAGTTACCAAAGGGGCCTTAACACTGAAGCTTTCTTT. It specifies CASSYQRGLNTEAFF.

The gene calls are TRBV6-1 and TRBJ2-7; tentative D call: TRBD1 (5 bases). Germline CDR1 and CDR2: MNHNS and SASEGT. V lost 2 bases and J lost 10, with 12 bases in between. The CDR3 sequence is 12 residues long. CDR3 sequence reads: CASSEKGLFQYF. As DNA, the CDR3 is TGTGCCAGCAGTGAAAAGGGGCTTTTTCAGTACTTC.

The CDR3 here is CASSRVERSTDTQYF. CDR3 sequence (DNA): TGCGCCAGCAGCCGTGTCGAGCGGAGCACAGATACGCAGTATTTT. The V call is TRBV4-1, the J call TRBJ2-3, with D possibly matching TRBD2 (5 bases). Germline values: CDR1 MGHRA, CDR2 YSYEKL. V gave up 4 bases and J gave up 0 bases, with 11 bases separating them. The CDR3 sequence is 15 residues long.

The chain links TRBV29-1 to TRBJ1-5; TRBD1 matches 11 bases. Trimming cost V 6 bases and J 6 bases; bases outside gene matches: 10. CDR3 length equals 15 residues. The germline CDR1 and CDR2 sequences are SQVTM and ANQGSEA. CDR3 DNA sequence: TGCAGCGTACAAACCGGGACAGGGGGACCTCAGCCCCAGCATTTT. Residues: CSVQTGTGGPQPQHF.

V and J are TRBV7-8 and TRBJ2-7, with a weak D call TRBD1 (6 bases). Trimming left V 5 bases short and J 0 bases short, with 20 bases between. The CDR3 contains 17 residues. Germline CDR1 is SGHVS and CDR2 is FQNEAQ. CDR3 nucleotides: TGTGCCAGCAGCCCCCCGGCAGGGGCGGACGACTCCTACGAGCAGTACTTC. Translated, it gives CASSPPAGADDSYEQYF. The full variable domain, rest sourced from reference TRBV7-8 and TRBJ2-7, is GAGVSQSPRYKVAKRGQDVALRCDPISGHVSLFWYQQALGQGPEFLTYFQNEAQLDKSGLPSDRFFAERPEGSVSTLKIQRTQQEDSAVYLCASSPPAGADDSYEQYFGPGTRLTVT.

This chain uses TRBV27 with TRBJ2-4; 9 positions agree with TRBD1. The CDR3 extends over 16 amino acids. The V and J ends lost 3 bases and 6 bases, in that order; junction bases with no gene match: 9. Germline V CDR1 and CDR2: MNHEY, SMNVEV (reference sequence). Here the CDR3 reads CASSFGTGGVGNIQYF. In DNA, the CDR3 is TGTGCCAGCAGTTTTGGTACAGGGGGCGTCGGAAACATTCAGTACTTC.

This clone has just one count. The rearrangement joins TRBV4-1 to TRBJ2-1, with D perhaps matching TRBD2 (7 bases). Per germline, CDR1 MGHRA and CDR2 YSYEKL. With 5 bases removed from V and 4 bases from J, the gap between germline ends came to 15 bases. The CDR3 length is 15 residues. The CDR3 sequence: CASSDPGGGYNEQFF. The CDR3 DNA reads as TGCGCCAGCAGCGATCCGGGGGGCGGGTACAATGAGCAGTTCTTC.

The genes are TRBV7-3 and TRBJ2-3; D gene ambiguous. Per the germline V gene, CDR1 is SGHTA and CDR2 is FQGTGA. The CDR3 contains 13 residues. V dropped 5 bases and J dropped 7 bases, with 13 bases sitting between them. This CDR3 is CASSRTGSYTQYF. In DNA, the CDR3 is TGTGCCAGCAGCCGAACCGGGTCGTATACGCAGTATTTT.

This rearrangement joins TRBV4-1 to TRBJ2-6; D is undetermined. This CDR3 has 18 residues. V lost 0 bases and J lost 0, with 12 bases in between. Germline CDR1 reads MGHRA; CDR2 reads YSYEKL. Here the CDR3 DNA reads TGCGCCAGCAGCCAAGATCCCGAGGTCTACTCTGGGGCCAACGTCCTGACTTTC. Translation gives CASSQDPEVYSGANVLTF.

V is TRBV5-1 and J is TRBJ1-2, with TRBD1 identical over 10 bases. CDR3 length: 15 residues. Germline V gene lookup returns CDR1 SGHRS and CDR2 YFSETQ. Trimming cost V 4 bases and J 3 bases; bases outside gene matches: 6. The CDR3 coding sequence is TGCGCCAGCAGCATGGGGGGGACAGGGGACTATGGCTACACCTTC. Its protein product is CASSMGGTGDYGYTF.

This chain links TRBV24-1 with TRBJ1-2; 7 bases line up with TRBD1. This CDR3 spans 14 amino acids. After removal of 4 bases from V and 2 bases from J, the junction contained 3 bases not matched to a gene. In germline, CDR1 is KGHDR, CDR2 SFDVKD. CDR3 bases: TGTGCCACCAGTGAAGGGACAGCCAACTATGGCTACACCTTC. Amino acids: CATSEGTANYGYTF.

This chain joins TRBV28 and TRBJ1-6, with 9 bases lining up with TRBD1. The trim removed 5 bases at V and 13 bases at J, leaving 12 bases unmatched. This CDR3 region has 15 residues. Germline loops: CDR1 MDHEN, CDR2 SYDVKM. CDR3 amino acids: CASSPFWTGVRPLHF. The CDR3 DNA follows: TGTGCCAGCAGTCCCTTTTGGACAGGGGTGAGGCCCCTCCACTTT.

The V and J genes are TRBV6-5 and TRBJ1-1; 7 nucleotides match TRBD1. J lost 4 bases, V lost 2 bases, and 1 base had no gene match. Germline CDR1 reads MNHEY; CDR2 reads SVGAGI. The CDR3 runs to 13 residues. The CDR3 nucleotides read TGTGCCAGCAGTTACCAGGGGGTCACTGAAGCTTTCTTT. This sequence encodes CASSYQGVTEAFF.

V is TRBV19 and J is TRBJ1-5, with 8 bases aligning to TRBD1. Looked up from germline, CDR1 is LNHDA and CDR2 is SQIVND (reference sequence). The length of the CDR3 is 15 residues. The V and J ends lost 6 bases and 2 bases, in that order; junction bases with no gene match: 6. The CDR3 protein is CASSSTGVGNQPQHF. Here the CDR3 DNA reads TGTGCCAGTAGCTCGACAGGGGTTGGCAATCAGCCCCAGCATTTT. Full variable domain (outside the CDR3, taken from reference TRBV19 and TRBJ1-5): DGGITQSPKYLFRKEGQNVTLSCEQNLNHDAMYWYRQDPGQGLRLIYYSQIVNDFQKGDIAEGYSVSREKKESFPLTVTSAQKNPTAFYLCASSSTGVGNQPQHFGDGTRLSIL.

The V call is TRBV6-1, the J call TRBJ1-1, with D tentatively TRBD1 (6 bases). Looked up from germline, CDR1 is MNHNS and CDR2 is SASEGT. Trimming cost V 0 bases and J 4 bases, with 12 bases left between them. This CDR3 comprises 15 residues. For the CDR3, the DNA is TGTGCCAGCAGTGAAGCGGGCAGGGGCGTCACTGAAGCTTTCTTT. This codes for CASSEAGRGVTEAFF.

This clone was observed a handful of times. The V and J genes are TRBV5-6 and TRBJ2-2; 8 nucleotides agree with TRBD1. Germline V gene data show CDR1 as SGHDT and CDR2 as YYEEEE. The ends lost 3 bases at V and 7 bases at J; junction bases unmatched: 8. The CDR3 spans 15 residues. Here the CDR3 reads CASSWEQGAYGELFF. DNA for the CDR3: TGTGCCAGCAGCTGGGAGCAGGGGGCATACGGGGAGCTGTTTTTT.

J is TRBJ2-1 and V is TRBV20-1; tentatively, D is TRBD1 (5 bases). V lost 6 bases and J lost 8, with 11 bases in between. Germline CDR1 reads DFQATT; CDR2 reads SNEGSKA (reference sequence). This CDR3 has 11 residues. CDR3 amino acids: CSASRVDEQFF. The CDR3 DNA is TGCAGTGCAAGCAGGGTTGATGAGCAGTTCTTC.

The chain is built from TRBV30 and TRBJ2-4; maybe TRBD1 (6 bases). V lost 2 bases to trimming and J lost 6 bases, with 11 bases between them. The CDR3 sequence is 13 residues long. CDR1 and CDR2 from the germline V gene are GTSNPN and SVGIG (reference sequence). CDR3 loop: CAWSTGRGNIQYF. CDR3 nucleotide sequence: TGTGCCTGGAGTACGGGCAGGGGAAACATTCAGTACTTC.

V usage is TRBV6-1 and J usage is TRBJ1-5; D ambiguous. Germline V lookup: CDR1 MNHNS, CDR2 SASEGT. The CDR3 totals 15 residues. Trimming stripped 3 bases from V and 2 bases from J, with 11 bases between. The CDR3 nucleotides are TGTGCCAGCAGTGATCGGGGTTATGGCAATCAGCCCCAGCATTTT. Its protein is CASSDRGYGNQPQHF.

This clone was detected a few times. For the CDR3, the DNA is TGTGCCAGCAAACGACAGGGGGAGGGCTATGGCTACACCTTC. Translation gives CASKRQGEGYGYTF. The gene calls are TRBV2 and TRBJ1-2, with TRBD1 matching over 9 bases. The CDR3 contains 14 residues. Germline CDR1 is SNHLY and CDR2 is FYNNEI. V dropped 7 bases and J dropped 4; count of bases not matched to a gene: 7.

This chain joins TRBV5-1 and TRBJ2-5, with TRBD2 matching over 9 bases. Trimming at V came to 2 bases and at J to 5 bases, leaving 1 base not matched to a gene. The CDR3 is made up of 13 amino acids. The germline V gene has CDR1 SGHRS and CDR2 YFSETQ. The CDR3 protein is CASSLSGGETQYF. In DNA, the CDR3 is TGCGCCAGCAGCTTAAGCGGGGGGGAGACCCAGTACTTC.

With respect to this clone: Germline and junction disagree at one end, which may indicate a read error. CDR3 DNA: TGTGCCAGCAGCACCGGGACAGGGTCGAAAACCGGGGAGCTGTTTTTT. It yields the protein CASSTGTGSKTGELFF. The V gene is TRBV5-4, the J gene TRBJ2-2; TRBD1 matches 9 bases. The CDR3 is made up of 16 amino acids. The germline V gene encodes CDR1 SGHNT and CDR2 YYREEE (reference sequence).

The CDR3 region has the DNA TGTGCCAGCAGCCAAGATCTACGAGCGACCCAGTACTTC. Its translation is CASSQDLRATQYF. The V gene is TRBV14, the J gene TRBJ2-5; D remains unclear. The CDR3 runs 13 residues. Germline V gene data show CDR1 as SGHDN and CDR2 as FVKESK. Trimming cost V 0 bases and J 7 bases, with 9 bases left between them.